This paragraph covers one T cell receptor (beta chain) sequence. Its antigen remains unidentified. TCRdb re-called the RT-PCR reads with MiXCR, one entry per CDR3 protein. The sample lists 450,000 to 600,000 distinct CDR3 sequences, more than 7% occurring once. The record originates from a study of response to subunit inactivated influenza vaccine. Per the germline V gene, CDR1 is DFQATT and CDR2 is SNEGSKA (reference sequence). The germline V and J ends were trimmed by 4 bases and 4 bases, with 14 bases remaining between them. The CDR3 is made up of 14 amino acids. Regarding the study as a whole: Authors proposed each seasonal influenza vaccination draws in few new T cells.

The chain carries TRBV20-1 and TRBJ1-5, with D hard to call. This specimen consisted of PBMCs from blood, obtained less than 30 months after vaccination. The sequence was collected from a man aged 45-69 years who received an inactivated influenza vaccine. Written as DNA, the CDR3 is TGCAGTGCTACCTCCGGACGGTTAAATCAGCCCCAGCATTTT. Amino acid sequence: CSATSGRLNQPQHF.